The rows below give T cell receptor beta chains drawn from one sample of a study of Graves' ophthalmopathy and Graves' hyperthyroidism. Each CDR3 protein is one row after TCRdb ran MiXCR on the multiplex PCR reads. This table has approximately 1.2 million distinct CDR3 sequences, around a third appearing once. Sequencing input: peripheral blood or thyroid tissue (not recorded which). The source is an adult man with Graves' hyperthyroidism. Both conserved end residues are part of each CDR3. Fields, in order: clone size, V gene, J gene, D gene, CDR3 DNA, CDR3 protein. The D gene is left open where the match is weak. Rows give clone size only sometimes, using once, few, many, or a class for an expanded clone.

size: few
V: TRBV28
J: TRBJ1-2
D: TRBD1
DNA: TGTGCCAGCGAAGGGGGCGCCGGCTTCTCTGGCTACACCTTC
CDR3: CASEGGAGFSGYTF

size: once
V: TRBV6-5
J: TRBJ1-2
D: .
DNA: TGTGCCAGCAGCCCTTCCCGACAGTCTAACTATGGCTACACCTTC
CDR3: CASSPSRQSNYGYTF

size: .
V: TRBV9
J: TRBJ1-6
D: TRBD1
DNA: TGTGCCAGCAGCGAAGGGCAGGGGGCTGGATCACCCCTCCACTTT
CDR3: CASSEGQGAGSPLHF

size: many
V: TRBV5-5
J: TRBJ1-5
D: TRBD1
DNA: TGTGCCAGCAGTTTCGGGGACAGGGGTGCTCAGCCCCAGCATTTT
CDR3: CASSFGDRGAQPQHF

size: .
V: TRBV7-8
J: TRBJ2-5
D: .
DNA: TGTGCCAGCAGCCTAAATCCGACCCAGTACTTC
CDR3: CASSLNPTQYF

size: .
V: TRBV29-1
J: TRBJ1-6
D: TRBD1
DNA: TGCAGCGCTCTTAGCGGGACAGGGGATTCACCCCTCCACTTT
CDR3: CSALSGTGDSPLHF

size: many
V: TRBV7-3
J: TRBJ2-5
D: .
DNA: TGTGCCAGCAGCTTGCACGGACCCCAGGGCACCCAGTACTTC
CDR3: CASSLHGPQGTQYF

size: .
V: TRBV5-6
J: TRBJ2-7
D: .
DNA: TGTGCCAGCAGCCCGGTGAGAGGCCAGCGCGAGCAGTACTTC
CDR3: CASSPVRGQREQYF

size: .
V: TRBV14
J: TRBJ1-4
D: .
DNA: TGTGCCAGCAGCCGAAGACAAGTTGCCCATGAAAAACTGTTTTTT
CDR3: CASSRRQVAHEKLFF

size: many
V: TRBV15
J: TRBJ1-5
D: .
DNA: TGTGCCACCAGCAGCAGCACCTCATATAGCAATCAGCCCCAGCATTTT
CDR3: CATSSSTSYSNQPQHF

size: many
V: TRBV4-2
J: TRBJ1-4
D: .
DNA: TGTGCCAGCAGCCAAGATTCACAGAGAACTAATGAAAAACTGTTTTTT
CDR3: CASSQDSQRTNEKLFF

size: .
V: TRBV27
J: TRBJ1-2
D: TRBD1
DNA: TGTGCCAGCAGCAGGACAGGGATATTTGGCTACACCTTC
CDR3: CASSRTGIFGYTF

size: many
V: TRBV12-3/TRBV12-4
J: TRBJ1-1
D: TRBD1
DNA: TGTGCCAGCAGTCCCCAACCCGGGACAGGGGTCATGAACACTGAAGCTTTCTTT
CDR3: CASSPQPGTGVMNTEAFF

size: many
V: TRBV29-1
J: TRBJ1-2
D: .
DNA: TGCAGCGTTGAAGAACACCGGTCTAACTATGGCTACACCTTC
CDR3: CSVEEHRSNYGYTF

size: many
V: TRBV20-1
J: TRBJ1-5
D: .
DNA: TGCAGTGCTAGAGGAGCAGTGTATAGCAATCAGCCCCAGCATTTT
CDR3: CSARGAVYSNQPQHF

size: .
V: TRBV15
J: TRBJ1-6
D: TRBD1
DNA: TGTGCCACCAGCATTGACAGGGTTGGCTCACCCCTCCACTTT
CDR3: CATSIDRVGSPLHF

size: .
V: TRBV20-1
J: TRBJ1-1
D: .
DNA: TGCAGTGCTAGAGATGAAGGCATAAACACTGAAGCTTTCTTT
CDR3: CSARDEGINTEAFF

size: many
V: TRBV11-2
J: TRBJ2-7
D: .
DNA: TGTGCCAGCAGCCCCGGAGACAGATCCTACGAGCAGTACTTC
CDR3: CASSPGDRSYEQYF

size: many
V: TRBV2
J: TRBJ1-6
D: .
DNA: TGTGCCGCCGCAGTTTCTCATTCACCCCTCCACTTT
CDR3: CAAAVSHSPLHF

size: .
V: TRBV24-1
J: TRBJ2-3
D: TRBD1
DNA: TGTGCCACCAGTGACCGTCAGGGGGCCGTCACAGATACGCAGTATTTT
CDR3: CATSDRQGAVTDTQYF

size: few
V: TRBV25-1
J: TRBJ1-2
D: .
DNA: TGTGCCAGCAGCCAGGGGTTAAAGGGCTACACCTTC
CDR3: CASSQGLKGYTF

size: .
V: TRBV24-1
J: TRBJ1-1
D: .
DNA: TGTGCCACCAGTGACCGCGGGACATCGGACACTGAAGCTTTCTTT
CDR3: CATSDRGTSDTEAFF